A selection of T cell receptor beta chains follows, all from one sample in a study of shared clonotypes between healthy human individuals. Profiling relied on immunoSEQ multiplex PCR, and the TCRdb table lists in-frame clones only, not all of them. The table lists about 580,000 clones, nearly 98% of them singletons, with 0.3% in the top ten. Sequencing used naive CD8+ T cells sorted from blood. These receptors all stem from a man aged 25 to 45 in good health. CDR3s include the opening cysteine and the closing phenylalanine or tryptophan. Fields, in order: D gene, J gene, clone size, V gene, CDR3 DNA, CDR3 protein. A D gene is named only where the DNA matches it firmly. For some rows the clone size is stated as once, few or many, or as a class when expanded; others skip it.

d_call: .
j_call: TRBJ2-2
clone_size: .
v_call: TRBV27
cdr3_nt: TGTGCCAGCAGTTTATCGCCCCTTCGGAACACCGGGGAGCTGTTTTTT
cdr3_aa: CASSLSPLRNTGELFF

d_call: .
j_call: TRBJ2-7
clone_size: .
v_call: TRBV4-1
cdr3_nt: TGCGCCAGCAGCCAAGATAGAGTTTTGAGGCCCCACGAGCAGTACTTC
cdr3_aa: CASSQDRVLRPHEQYF

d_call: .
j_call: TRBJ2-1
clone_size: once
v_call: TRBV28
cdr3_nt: TGTGCCAGCAGTGATATCAACAGGTTCAATGAGCAGTTCTTC
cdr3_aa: CASSDINRFNEQFF

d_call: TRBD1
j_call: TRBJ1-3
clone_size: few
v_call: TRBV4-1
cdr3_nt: TGCGCCAGCAGCCAAGGTGGGACAGCTTTTGGAAACACCATATATTTT
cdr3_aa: CASSQGGTAFGNTIYF

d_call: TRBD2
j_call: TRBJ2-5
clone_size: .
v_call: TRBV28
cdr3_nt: TGTGCCAGCAGTTCACTAGCGGGAGAGCGACAAGAGACCCAGTACTTC
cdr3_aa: CASSSLAGERQETQYF

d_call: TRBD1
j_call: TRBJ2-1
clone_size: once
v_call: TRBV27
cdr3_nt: TGTGCCAGCAGTTTCCGGGACAGTTACAATGAGCAGTTCTTC
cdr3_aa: CASSFRDSYNEQFF

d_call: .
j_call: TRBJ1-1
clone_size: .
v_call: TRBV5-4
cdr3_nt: TGTGCCAGCAGCAAGGGACACACGGAAGCTTTCTTT
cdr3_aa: CASSKGHTEAFF

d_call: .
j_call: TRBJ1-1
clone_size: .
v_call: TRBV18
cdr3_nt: TGTGCCAGCTCACGCTCGGGACCGCAGACAGACACTGAAGCTTTCTTT
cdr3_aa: CASSRSGPQTDTEAFF

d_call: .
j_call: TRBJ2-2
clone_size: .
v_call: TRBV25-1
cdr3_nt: TGTGCCAGCAGCCGGAGCACCGGGGAGCTGTTTTTT
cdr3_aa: CASSRSTGELFF

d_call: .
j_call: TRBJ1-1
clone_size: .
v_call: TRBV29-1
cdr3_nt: TGCAGCGTTGTTTTAGCGTCGAACACTGAAGCTTTCTTT
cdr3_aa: CSVVLASNTEAFF

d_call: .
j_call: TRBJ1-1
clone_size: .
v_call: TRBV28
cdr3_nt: TGTGCCAGCAGTTTCCCGGGGTCTCCCGAAGCTTTCTTT
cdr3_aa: CASSFPGSPEAFF

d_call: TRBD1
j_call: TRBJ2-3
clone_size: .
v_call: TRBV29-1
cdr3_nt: TGCAGCGTTGAAGATCTTCTTTGGGGACAGAGCCTGAGCACAGATACGCAGTATTTT
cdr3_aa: CSVEDLLWGQSLSTDTQYF

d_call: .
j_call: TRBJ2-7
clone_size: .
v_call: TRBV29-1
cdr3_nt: TGCAGCGTTGAGGGGATGAAAGGGGCTCTCCCCTACGAGCAGTACTTC
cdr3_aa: CSVEGMKGALPYEQYF

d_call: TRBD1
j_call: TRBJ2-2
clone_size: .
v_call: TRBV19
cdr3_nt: TGTGCCAGTAGTACCCAGGGTGGGGACAGCCACAACACCGGGGAGCTGTTTTTT
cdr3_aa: CASSTQGGDSHNTGELFF

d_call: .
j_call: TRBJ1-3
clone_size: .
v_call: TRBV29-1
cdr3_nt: TGCAGCGAGCCTGGGTTCTCAGGAAACACCATATATTTT
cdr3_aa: CSEPGFSGNTIYF

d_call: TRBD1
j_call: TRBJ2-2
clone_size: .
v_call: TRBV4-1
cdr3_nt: TGCGCCAGCAGCGGACAGGAGAACACCGGGGAGCTGTTTTTT
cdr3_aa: CASSGQENTGELFF

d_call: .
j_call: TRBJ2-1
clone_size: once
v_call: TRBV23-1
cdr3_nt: TGCGCCAGCAGTCAAGCGGGACCTGCCAGTGAGCAGTTCTTC
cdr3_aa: CASSQAGPASEQFF

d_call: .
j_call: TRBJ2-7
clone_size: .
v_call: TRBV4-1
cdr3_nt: TGCGCCAGCAGCCAAGGGGAGGCCTCTCGGGACGAGCAGTACTTC
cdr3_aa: CASSQGEASRDEQYF

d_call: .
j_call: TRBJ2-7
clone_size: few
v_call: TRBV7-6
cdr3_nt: TGTGCCAGCAGTCCCAGTCCGACAGCCTCCTACGAGCAGTACTTC
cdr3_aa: CASSPSPTASYEQYF

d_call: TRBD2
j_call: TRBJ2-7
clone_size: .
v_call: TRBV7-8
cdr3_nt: TGTGCCAGCAGCTTAGGGACTAGGACTAGCGGGTTCTACGAGCAGTACTTC
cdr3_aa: CASSLGTRTSGFYEQYF

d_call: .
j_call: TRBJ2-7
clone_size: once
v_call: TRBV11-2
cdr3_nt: TGTGCCAGCAGCTTAGTAGAGGAGCAGTACTTC
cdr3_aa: CASSLVEEQYF

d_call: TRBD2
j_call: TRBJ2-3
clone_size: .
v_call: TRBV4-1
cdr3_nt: TGCGCCAGCAGCCCAAAAGATTTAGCGGGAGGGACAGATACGCAGTATTTT
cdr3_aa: CASSPKDLAGGTDTQYF

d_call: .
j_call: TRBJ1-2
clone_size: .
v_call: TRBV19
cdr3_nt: TGTGCCAGCAATTTTGAAGGCTTCTATGGCTACACCTTC
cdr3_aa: CASNFEGFYGYTF

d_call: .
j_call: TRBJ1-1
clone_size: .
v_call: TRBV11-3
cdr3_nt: TGTGCCAGCAGCGTATCACCGAACACTGAAGCTTTCTTT
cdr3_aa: CASSVSPNTEAFF

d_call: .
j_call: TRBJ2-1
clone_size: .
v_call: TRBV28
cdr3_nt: TGTGCCAGCAGTACCCGGGGGTTTTACAATGAGCAGTTCTTC
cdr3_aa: CASSTRGFYNEQFF

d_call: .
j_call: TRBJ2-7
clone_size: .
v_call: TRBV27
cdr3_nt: TGTGCCAGCAGTGCATACAGGGAACAGGGCGAGCAGTACTTC
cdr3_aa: CASSAYREQGEQYF

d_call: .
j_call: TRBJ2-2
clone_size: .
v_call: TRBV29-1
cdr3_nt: TGCAGCGTTTTACTGCCCTACACCGGGGAGCTGTTTTTT
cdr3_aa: CSVLLPYTGELFF

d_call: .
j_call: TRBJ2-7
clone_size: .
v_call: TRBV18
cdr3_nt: TGTGCCAGCTCACAAGCCCCAGGCCACGAGCAGTACTTC
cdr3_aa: CASSQAPGHEQYF

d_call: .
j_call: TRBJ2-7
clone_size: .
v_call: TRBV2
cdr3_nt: TGTGCCAGCAGGGACTTCCAAAGTAGCTCCTACGAGCAGTACTTC
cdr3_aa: CASRDFQSSSYEQYF

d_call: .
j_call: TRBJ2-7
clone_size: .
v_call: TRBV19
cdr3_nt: TGTGCCAGTAGTATTGGAGGGGGCGCCTCCTACGAGCAGTACTTC
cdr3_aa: CASSIGGGASYEQYF

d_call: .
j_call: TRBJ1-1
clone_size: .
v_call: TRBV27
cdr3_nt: TGTGCCAGCAGTCTCGGGTGGGGAGAGATTACTGAAGCTTTCTTT
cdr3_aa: CASSLGWGEITEAFF

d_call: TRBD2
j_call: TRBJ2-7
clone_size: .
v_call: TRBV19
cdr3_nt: TGTGCCAGTAGTGGGCTAGCGGGTTACGAGCAGTACTTC
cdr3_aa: CASSGLAGYEQYF

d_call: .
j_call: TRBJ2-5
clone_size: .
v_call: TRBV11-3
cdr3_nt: TGTGCCAGCAGCTTAGGACTGCAAGAGACCCAGTACTTC
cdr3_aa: CASSLGLQETQYF

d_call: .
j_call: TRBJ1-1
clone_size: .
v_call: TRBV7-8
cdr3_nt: TGTGCCAGCACCGGGACAAAGAACACTGAAGCTTTCTTT
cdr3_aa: CASTGTKNTEAFF

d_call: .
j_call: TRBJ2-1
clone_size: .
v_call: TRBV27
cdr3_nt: TGTGCCAGCAGCCCCCCGGGGCTTCACAATGAGCAGTTCTTC
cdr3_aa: CASSPPGLHNEQFF

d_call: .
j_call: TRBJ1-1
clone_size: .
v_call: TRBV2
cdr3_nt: TGTGCCAGCAGTGAGGGCACGAACACTGAAGCTTTCTTT
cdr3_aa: CASSEGTNTEAFF

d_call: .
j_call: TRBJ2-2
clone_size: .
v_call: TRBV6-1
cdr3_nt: TGTGCCAGCAGTGAAGCGCGACTAGGGTCCGGGGAGCTGTTTTTT
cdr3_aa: CASSEARLGSGELFF

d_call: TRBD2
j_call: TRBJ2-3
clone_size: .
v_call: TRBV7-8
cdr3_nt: TGTGCCAGCAGCTTAGGGGGACTAGCGGCTACAGATACGCAGTATTTT
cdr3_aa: CASSLGGLAATDTQYF

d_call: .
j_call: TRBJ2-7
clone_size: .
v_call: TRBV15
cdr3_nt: TGTGCCACCAGCAGAGATGAGCGCGACGAGCAGTACTTC
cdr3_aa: CATSRDERDEQYF